This T cell receptor beta chain was captured by sequencing in a study of STAT5B mutations in CD4+ large granular lymphocyte leukemia. As to this clone: The antigen is undetermined.

Libraries were prepared by immunoSEQ multiplex PCR; TCRdb keeps only in-frame clonotypes and omits some of them. The sample records almost 30,000 clones, under 85% being singletons. Findings of the study overall: About 24% of private leukemic clonotypes occurred rarely in other patients' non-leukemic repertoires. 8/27 top patient clones versus 2/35 control clones were TRBV06-family.

V was clipped by 3 bases and J by 5 bases; unmatched bases: 9. This CDR3 is 16 amino acids long. Looked up from germline, CDR1 is KGHSH and CDR2 is LQKENI. This clonotype originated in a human donor in good health. The sample was CD4+ T cells from blood buffy coats. This rearrangement joins TRBV18 to TRBJ2-3, with 9 bases aligning to TRBD2. The CDR3 DNA reads TGTGCCAGCTCACCCCTTCCGGCGGGGGGGGGAGATACGCAGTATTTT. Its protein is CASSPLPAGGGDTQYF.